The TCR beta chain described here comes from a study of blood T cell repertoires in COVID-19. Study context: Acute and convalescent COVID-19 specimens originated in the United States, Italy and Spain. T cells, B-cell-depleted T cells, or PBMCs provided the cDNA or gDNA that served as material.

The germline V and J ends were trimmed by 6 bases and 6 bases, with 8 bases remaining between them. This CDR3 has 11 residues. Germline V gives CDR1 LNHDA, CDR2 SQIVND (reference sequence). In the authors' methods: Amplification of reference gene primers was used by the study to estimate nucleated cell counts. Sequencing was performed with immunoSEQ multiplex PCR; in TCRdb, only in-frame clones are kept and a portion is missing. V and J calls and clone size are those listed in that table; D and trimming were worked out from the DNA. The sample lists 120,000 or so clones, over 75% occurring once. This clone was seen only a few times.

This receptor was obtained from a man in his sixties with active or convalescent COVID-19. Input material: peripheral blood. The chain is built from TRBV19 and TRBJ1-1; D is unclear. The CDR3 reads CASRRFPEAFF. As DNA, the CDR3 is TGTGCCAGTAGACGGTTTCCTGAAGCTTTCTTT.